These 19 T cell receptor beta chains came from one sample sequenced in a study of blood T cell repertoires in COVID-19. Profiling relied on immunoSEQ multiplex PCR, and the TCRdb table lists in-frame clones only, not all of them. Found here are 170,000 or so clones, approximately 85% of them singletons; the top ten hold 6% to 6.5%. The source material was PBMCs or T cells enriched from blood (not recorded which). All receptors come from a middle-aged man who had recovered from COVID-19.

CDR3 region: CSVPINSPGQVKGEQFF. Written as DNA, the CDR3 is TGCAGCGTACCAATAAATTCCCCGGGACAGGTCAAAGGTGAGCAGTTCTTC. V is TRBV29-1 and J is TRBJ2-1, with 8 bases matching TRBD1. The trim removed 6 bases at V and 9 bases at J, leaving 22 bases unmatched. Germline V gives CDR1 SQVTM, CDR2 ANQGSEA. CDR3 length equals 17 residues.

This CDR3 is CASGSGAEAFF. The CDR3 DNA follows: TGTGCCAGCGGGTCCGGGGCTGAAGCTTTCTTT. The V call is TRBV12-3 or TRBV12-4, the J call TRBJ1-1; D is unresolved. The CDR3 is made up of 11 amino acids. V lost 8 bases to trimming and J lost 6 bases, with 10 bases between them.

The chain links TRBV10-3 to TRBJ2-1; a possible D gene is TRBD2 (5 bases). The CDR3 sequence is 14 residues long. Trimming removed 9 bases at V and 7 bases at J, with 19 bases between. CDR1 is ENHRY, CDR2 SYGVKD, per germline. This chain's CDR3 is CAISRTADGNEQFF. CDR3 DNA: TGTGCCATTAGTAGGACTGCGGACGGAAATGAGCAGTTCTTC.

The chain links TRBV28 to TRBJ2-7; 11 bases align to TRBD1. This CDR3 spans 14 amino acids. V lost 6 bases, J lost 6 bases, and 7 bases stayed unmatched. Germline lookup yields CDR1 MDHEN and CDR2 SYDVKM. CDR3 sequence (DNA): TGTGCCAGCAGCCGTCCCGGGACAGGGGGCGAGCAGTACTTC. Encoded protein: CASSRPGTGGEQYF.

The chain is built from TRBV19 and TRBJ1-3; 7 bases align to TRBD1. V shed 4 bases, J shed 2 bases, and the junction held 11 bases outside the gene matches. This CDR3 has 17 residues. CDR1 is LNHDA, CDR2 SQIVND, per germline (reference sequence). CDR3 region: CASSTRPRGHTGNTIYF. CDR3 DNA sequence: TGTGCCAGTAGTACCAGGCCTAGGGGGCACACTGGAAACACCATATATTTT.

This chain uses TRBV28 with TRBJ1-1; D ambiguous. Germline CDR1 and CDR2: MDHEN and SYDVKM. This CDR3 comprises 12 residues. Trimming pared 3 bases from V and 5 bases from J, leaving 7 bases between. In nucleotides, the CDR3 is TGTGCCAGCAGTTTGAGTGTGACTGAAGCTTTCTTT. It translates to CASSLSVTEAFF. The whole variable domain, filled in from reference TRBV28 and TRBJ1-1, reads DVKVTQSSRYLVKRTGEKVFLECVQDMDHENMFWYRQDPGLGLRLIYFSYDVKMKEKGDIPEGYSVSREKKERFSLILESASTNQTSMYLCASSLSVTEAFFGQGTRLTVV.

The V gene is TRBV30, the J gene TRBJ2-1, with TRBD1 matching over 7 bases. The CDR3 is 16 residues long. V gave up 2 bases and J gave up 7 bases; unmatched junction bases: 14. CDR1 is GTSNPN, CDR2 SVGIG, per germline (reference sequence). This CDR3 is CAWSPNGQALWNEQFF. In DNA, the CDR3 is TGTGCCTGGAGTCCAAACGGACAGGCCCTCTGGAATGAGCAGTTCTTC.

The chain recombines TRBV12-3 or TRBV12-4 with TRBJ1-4; D is ambiguous. This CDR3 spans 13 amino acids. V was clipped by 7 bases and J by 6 bases, with 12 bases between them. The CDR3 DNA sequence: TGTGCCAGCACAGGTGACGCCGATGAAAAACTGTTTTTT. Encoded protein: CASTGDADEKLFF.

V gene TRBV5-4 combines with J gene TRBJ1-3; the match to TRBD1 covers 9 bases. The CDR3 extends over 14 amino acids. Looked up from germline, CDR1 is SGHNT and CDR2 is YYREEE (reference sequence). The V gene end was trimmed by 2 bases and the J gene end by 6 bases; junction bases not matched to a gene: 3. In nucleotides, the CDR3 is TGTGCCAGCAGCTTCCGGGACAGGGAAAACACCATATATTTT. This codes for CASSFRDRENTIYF.

The V gene is TRBV7-9, the J gene TRBJ1-6; no clear D gene. With 1 base removed from V and 7 bases from J, the gap between germline ends came to 11 bases. The length of the CDR3 is 15 residues. The germline V gene has CDR1 SEHNR and CDR2 FQNEAQ (reference sequence). This CDR3 reads CASSLEEVANSPLHF. The CDR3 bases are TGTGCCAGCAGCTTAGAAGAGGTTGCAAATTCACCCCTCCACTTT.

The J gene is TRBJ1-1, the V gene TRBV27; D perhaps matches TRBD1 (5 bases). The V end lost 4 bases, the J end lost 1 base, and 10 bases lay between the germline ends. Germline CDR1 MNHEY, CDR2 SMNVEV (reference sequence). The CDR3 consists of 14 residues. CDR3 in DNA: TGTGCCAGCAGTTGGATAGGGGCGAACACTGAAGCTTTCTTT. This gives the protein CASSWIGANTEAFF.

This chain connects TRBV5-1 to TRBJ2-5; D perhaps matches TRBD1 (6 bases). The CDR3 has 16 amino acids. V lost 2 bases and J lost 4, with 18 bases in between. Germline CDR1 reads SGHRS; CDR2 reads YFSETQ. Written as DNA, the CDR3 is TGCGCCAGCAGCTTCACGACAGGTTTCCTTCGAGAGACCCAGTACTTC. Translated, it gives CASSFTTGFLRETQYF.

V usage is TRBV27 and J usage is TRBJ2-1; TRBD2 might be the D (5 bases). This CDR3 is 14 amino acids long. From germline, CDR1 is MNHEY and CDR2 SMNVEV (reference sequence). The V and J ends lost 3 bases and 6 bases respectively, with 12 bases between them. The CDR3 region is CASSFTVGANEQFF. The CDR3 region has the DNA TGTGCCAGCAGTTTTACCGTGGGAGCCAATGAGCAGTTCTTC.

J is TRBJ2-7 and V is TRBV9; 7 bases map to TRBD1. The CDR3 is made up of 14 amino acids. CDR1 and CDR2 (germline): SGDLS, YYNGEE. The V and J ends lost 4 bases and 7 bases, in that order; junction bases with no gene match: 11. The CDR3 loop is CASSPQGMGGEQYF. The CDR3 DNA reads as TGTGCCAGCAGCCCACAGGGGATGGGTGGTGAGCAGTACTTC.

The rearrangement uses TRBV30 and TRBJ2-1; TRBD2 agrees at 9 bases. J gave up 5 bases and V 1 base, and 0 bases lay outside the gene matches. Germline loops: CDR1 GTSNPN, CDR2 SVGIG (reference sequence). The CDR3 spans 13 residues. CDR3 region: CAWSGLADNEQFF. DNA of the CDR3: TGTGCCTGGAGTGGACTAGCGGACAATGAGCAGTTCTTC.

The V and J genes are TRBV19 and TRBJ1-5, with 8 bases that match TRBD1. With 5 bases clipped from V and 4 bases from J, the junction kept 16 bases outside the gene matches. CDR1 is LNHDA and CDR2 is SQIVND in the germline V gene (reference sequence). The CDR3 is 18 amino acids. The CDR3 reads CASSLFPGQGERNQPQHF. CDR3 coding DNA: TGTGCCAGTAGTCTTTTCCCAGGACAGGGAGAACGGAATCAGCCCCAGCATTTT.

The rearrangement uses TRBV30 and TRBJ1-2, with D tentatively TRBD1 (5 bases). The CDR3 is 11 residues long. Between the trimmed V and J ends, which lost 5 bases and 8 bases, there was a span of 12 bases. Germline V CDR1 and CDR2: GTSNPN, SVGIG (reference sequence). CDR3 region: CAWSGLGGYTF. The DNA for the CDR3 is TGTGCCTGGTCAGGGCTAGGAGGCTACACCTTC. The variable domain in full, completed from reference TRBV30 and TRBJ1-2, reads SQTIHQWPATLVQPVGSPLSLECTVEGTSNPNLYWYRQAAGRGLQLLFYSVGIGQISSEVPQNLSASRPQDRQFILSSKKLLLSDSGFYLCAWSGLGGYTFGSGTRLTVV.

This clone came up once. The V and J genes are TRBV3-1 (or the pseudogene TRBV3-2) and TRBJ1-5, with TRBD1 matching over 7 bases. Germline V gene data show CDR1 as LGHDT and CDR2 as YNNKEL (reference sequence). The CDR3 is made up of 14 amino acids. Trimming took 1 base from V and 6 from J; bases not matched to a gene: 3. CDR3 protein: CASSQGQGGQPQHF. As DNA, the CDR3 is TGTGCCAGCAGCCAAGGACAGGGCGGTCAGCCCCAGCATTTT.

CDR3: CASSSGSYGYTF. The DNA for the CDR3 is TGTGCCAGCAGCTCAGGGTCCTATGGCTACACCTTC. The chain has TRBV5-4 and TRBJ1-2; tentatively, D is TRBD1 (5 bases). The germline V gene has CDR1 SGHNT and CDR2 YYREEE (reference sequence). V lost 3 bases and J 4 bases, leaving 7 bases between the germline ends. This CDR3 contains 12 residues.